A single sample is the source of the 16 T cell receptor beta chains below, sequenced in a study of blood T cells in healthy people across ages. Then a second PCR, running roughly 6 to 12 cycles, was carried out with a sample-barcoded 5' primer and a J-beta primer mix. TCRdb reanalysed the 5' RACE reads using MiXCR and keeps one entry per CDR3 protein. The profile shows roughly 1.5 million distinct CDR3 sequences, less than 45% of them singletons. The specimen was blood. The receptors were sampled from a woman aged 18-29 years in good health.

The J gene is TRBJ2-5, the V gene TRBV11-2, with D perhaps TRBD2 (6 bases). The CDR3 has 14 residues. Germline V gives CDR1 SGHAT, CDR2 FQNNGV. Trimming cost V 4 bases and J 11 bases, with 20 bases left between them. The CDR3 DNA reads as TGTGCCAGCAGCTCCCCTACCGGGGGTCGTGAGCAGTACTTC. As protein: CASSSPTGGREQYF.

The rearrangement joins TRBV29-1 to TRBJ1-2, with 7 bases lining up with TRBD1. Trimming cost V 8 bases and J 5 bases; bases outside gene matches: 8. The germline CDR1 and CDR2 sequences are SQVTM and ANQGSEA. The CDR3 runs to 12 residues. The CDR3 reads CSFDRAGYGYTF. As DNA, the CDR3 is TGCAGCTTCGACAGGGCCGGGTATGGCTACACCTTC.

This clonotype was found many times. CDR3: CSAFTTSGGGYGELFF. CDR3 nucleotides: TGCAGTGCTTTCACAACTAGCGGGGGAGGTTACGGGGAGCTGTTTTTT. The J gene is TRBJ2-2, the V gene TRBV20-1; 11 bases agree with TRBD2. J was trimmed by 7 bases and V by 5 bases; bases with no gene match: 12. This CDR3 contains 16 residues. Germline loops: CDR1 DFQATT, CDR2 SNEGSKA (reference sequence).

The CDR3, as DNA: TGCGCCAGCAGCCAAGATTCATCAGATAGATTCACAGATACGCAGTATTTT. Residues: CASSQDSSDRFTDTQYF. The rearrangement uses TRBV4-1 and TRBJ2-3; D is undetermined. The CDR3 spans 17 residues. Germline lookup yields CDR1 MGHRA and CDR2 YSYEKL. Deletions cut 0 bases from V and 2 bases from J, with 15 bases between.

This clonotype was detected ten times or more. The J gene is TRBJ2-3, the V gene TRBV7-2; 8 bases are shared with TRBD1. The CDR3 is 16 amino acids. Germline V gene sequence: CDR1 SGHTA, CDR2 FQGNSA. The trim removed 5 bases at V and 4 bases at J, leaving 11 bases unmatched. The CDR3 is CASSKTTGVFADTQYF. In DNA form, the CDR3 reads TGTGCCAGCAGCAAAACGACAGGGGTATTTGCAGATACGCAGTATTTT.

The CDR3 region is CSAVAGTRNTEAFF. DNA for the CDR3: TGCAGTGCAGTAGCCGGGACAAGGAACACTGAAGCTTTCTTT. V usage is TRBV20-1 and J usage is TRBJ1-1; tentatively, D is TRBD1 (6 bases). Trimming cost V 6 bases and J 1 base, with 15 bases left between them. The germline CDR1 and CDR2 sequences are DFQATT and SNEGSKA (reference sequence). The CDR3 length is 14 residues.

The V call is TRBV20-1, the J call TRBJ1-5; 7 bases fit TRBD1. Germline-derived CDR1 and CDR2 are DFQATT and SNEGSKA (reference sequence). This CDR3 region has 14 residues. V trimming: 1 base; J trimming: 3 bases; junction bases outside the gene matches: 3. The CDR3 nucleotides are TGCAGTGCTAGAGTGACAGGGAACAATCAGCCCCAGCATTTT. It yields the protein CSARVTGNNQPQHF.

This clonotype was recorded a few times. The gene calls are TRBV2 and TRBJ2-7, with D hard to call. V lost 4 bases to trimming and J lost 3 bases, with 10 bases between them. CDR1 SNHLY and CDR2 FYNNEI come from the germline V gene. The CDR3 is made up of 13 amino acids. The CDR3 DNA sequence: TGTGCCAGCAGTGGGACGGACGGCTACGAGCAGTACTTC. Its protein is CASSGTDGYEQYF.

The rearrangement links TRBV5-6 to TRBJ2-7; TRBD1 aligns across 11 bases. V lost 3 bases to trimming and J lost 2 bases; unmatched junction nucleotides: 4. This CDR3 has 15 residues. Germline CDR1 SGHDT, CDR2 YYEEEE. CDR3 bases: TGTGCCAGCAGCTATGCGGGACAGGGGGCCTACGAGCAGTACTTC. This codes for CASSYAGQGAYEQYF.

This sequence joins TRBV27 and TRBJ1-4, with D maybe TRBD1 (6 bases). Germline assignment: CDR1 MNHEY and CDR2 SMNVEV (reference sequence). This CDR3 comprises 15 residues. Deletions cut 5 bases from V and 7 bases from J, with 17 bases between. The CDR3 here is CASSPRGQDGEKLFF. CDR3 coding DNA: TGTGCCAGCAGTCCCCGGGGGCAGGATGGTGAAAAACTGTTTTTT.

The chain employs TRBV20-1 and TRBJ2-3; 9 bases match TRBD1. The CDR3 is 15 residues long. Per germline, CDR1 DFQATT and CDR2 SNEGSKA (reference sequence). J lost 2 bases, V lost 4 bases, and 7 bases had no gene match. DNA of the CDR3: TGCAGTGCTATAGACAGGGGGTCAAACACAGATACGCAGTATTTT. Its translation is CSAIDRGSNTDTQYF.

This chain uses TRBV12-3 or TRBV12-4 with TRBJ1-4; TRBD1 matches 8 bases. The CDR3 covers 14 residues. Trimming at V came to 6 bases and at J to 7 bases, leaving 7 bases not matched to a gene. CDR3 amino acids: CASSSRTGTEKLFF. The CDR3 region has the DNA TGTGCCAGCAGCTCCAGGACAGGGACTGAAAAACTGTTTTTT.

V usage is TRBV7-9 and J usage is TRBJ1-1; unclear D gene. Deletions cut 6 bases from V and 1 base from J, with 6 bases between. The CDR3 length is 12 residues. Germline CDR1 and CDR2: SEHNR and FQNEAQ (reference sequence). CDR3 DNA sequence: TGTGCCAGCAGAGAAAAGAACACTGAAGCTTTCTTT. It translates to CASREKNTEAFF. Full variable domain (rest looked up from reference TRBV7-9 and TRBJ1-1): DTGVSQNPRHKITKRGQNVTFRCDPISEHNRLYWYRQTLGQGPEFLTYFQNEAQLEKSRLLSDRFSAERPKGSFSTLEIQRTEQGDSAMYLCASREKNTEAFFGQGTRLTVV.

The V gene is TRBV2, the J gene TRBJ2-5; D ambiguous. The germline V gene encodes CDR1 SNHLY and CDR2 FYNNEI. Trimming took off 7 bases at V and 2 bases at J, with 11 bases between the two ends. The CDR3 sequence is 13 residues long. Here the CDR3 reads CASTRWVQETQYF. The CDR3 DNA reads as TGTGCCAGCACCCGTTGGGTACAAGAGACCCAGTACTTC.

This clonotype was seen a few times. The chain combines TRBV20-1 with TRBJ2-5; 9 nucleotides agree with TRBD2. The length of the CDR3 is 14 residues. Germline lookup yields CDR1 DFQATT and CDR2 SNEGSKA (reference sequence). The V segment lost 3 bases and the J segment 5 bases; nucleotides outside the gene matches: 7. The chain's CDR3 is CSASVLAGKETQYF. Here the CDR3 DNA reads TGCAGTGCTAGTGTGCTAGCGGGAAAGGAGACCCAGTACTTC.

This clonotype was observed a few times. The chain is built from TRBV11-1 and TRBJ2-7, with 9 bases aligning to TRBD2. The CDR3 is 13 residues long. Trimming at V came to 7 bases and at J to 5 bases, leaving 6 bases not matched to a gene. Germline CDR1 is SGHAT and CDR2 is FQDESV (reference sequence). For the CDR3, the DNA is TGTGCCAGCATGCCTAGCGGGACCAACGAGCAGTACTTC. It codes for CASMPSGTNEQYF.